This T cell receptor beta chain was sequenced for a study of circulating and synovial CD4+ cells in juvenile arthritis. Study-wide points: CPL and bulk CD4 samples differed at least tenfold in T cell genomes. Traditional Vbeta family usage analysis missed the pathogenic-like versus bulk difference. Circulating pathogenic-like lymphocytes shared a substantially higher fraction of CDR3 sequences with synovium than bulk blood.

V lost 0 bases, J lost 0 bases, and 6 bases lay in between. Germline CDR1 is SGHAT and CDR2 is FQNNGV. The CDR3 covers 15 residues. The table came from immunoSEQ multiplex PCR; TCRdb's copy has only in-frame clones and leaves some out. The sample has fewer than 40,000 clones, 80% to 95% seen once. With regard to this clone: Its cognate antigen is unknown.

This TCR came from a human donor with juvenile idiopathic arthritis. The gene calls are TRBV11-2 and TRBJ1-5; D is uncertain. Sequenced material: CD4+ T cells from blood. CDR3 residues: CASSLDGVSNQPQHF. Here the CDR3 DNA reads TGTGCCAGCAGCTTAGACGGGGTTAGCAATCAGCCCCAGCATTTT.